The 29 T cell receptor beta chains in this list originate from one sample, sequenced in a study of regulatory and conventional T cells in RAG deficiency. Blood CD4+ CD25-high CD127-low regulatory T cells supplied the genomic DNA template. The repertoire was sequenced with immunoSEQ multiplex PCR; TCRdb's copy has only in-frame clones and lacks some. The table has 7,000 to 10,000 clones, approximately 95% seen once; the top ten hold over 1.5%. These data also featured in a second study, about regulatory T cells. In that study: Primers: 52 TRBV forward and 13 TRBJ reverse.

The sample comprised CD127- CD25+ CD4+ Tregs sorted from blood. The receptors come from a human donor in good health.

The chain is built from TRBV6-1 and TRBJ1-5; no definite D call. Germline CDR1 and CDR2: MNHNS and SASEGT. The CDR3 sequence is 12 residues long. V lost 6 bases and J lost 3, with 6 bases in between. CDR3 nucleotides: TGTGCCAGCAGATACAACAATCAGCCCCAGCATTTT. Translating it yields CASRYNNQPQHF.

The chain combines TRBV20-1 with TRBJ2-5; weak D call: TRBD1 (5 bases). Germline V CDR1 and CDR2: DFQATT, SNEGSKA (reference sequence). V shed 6 bases and J shed 5 bases, with 10 bases lying between them. This CDR3 region has 11 residues. Written as DNA, the CDR3 is TGCAGTGCCCAGGGCGGTGAGACCCAGTACTTC. Protein: CSAQGGETQYF.

The chain combines TRBV4-1 with TRBJ1-4, with 8 positions matching TRBD1. After removal of 4 bases from V and 8 bases from J, the junction contained 3 bases not matched to a gene. CDR1 and CDR2 from the germline V gene are MGHRA and YSYEKL. This CDR3 has 13 amino acids. In DNA, the CDR3 is TGCGCCAGCAGCCGACAGGGGCCCGAAAAACTGTTTTTT. Protein: CASSRQGPEKLFF.

The chain recombines TRBV12-5 with TRBJ1-4, with 9 bases aligning to TRBD1. V trimming: 1 base; J trimming: 5 bases; junction bases outside the gene matches: 2. This CDR3 spans 15 amino acids. Germline V lookup: CDR1 LGHNT, CDR2 FRNRAP. This CDR3 reads CASGLATGGNEKLFF. The CDR3 DNA reads TGTGCTAGTGGTTTGGCCACAGGGGGCAATGAAAAACTGTTTTTT.

J is TRBJ1-2 and V is TRBV18; D gene uncertain. V was trimmed by 3 bases and J by 1 base, leaving 9 bases between them. The CDR3 spans 14 residues. Looked up from germline, CDR1 is KGHSH and CDR2 is LQKENI. CDR3 sequence (DNA): TGTGCCAGCTCACCGTCAGGACTTAACTATGGCTACACCTTC. Its protein product is CASSPSGLNYGYTF.

The chain has TRBV18 and TRBJ2-7, with 8 bases aligning to TRBD1. The CDR3 totals 15 residues. J lost 0 bases, V lost 3 bases, and 4 bases had no gene match. Germline V gene sequence: CDR1 KGHSH, CDR2 LQKENI. This chain's CDR3 is CASSPLGQGSYEQYF. The CDR3 bases are TGTGCCAGCTCACCGCTCGGACAGGGCTCCTACGAGCAGTACTTC.

The rearrangement joins TRBV5-5 to TRBJ2-1; weak D call: TRBD2 (5 bases). Trimming pared 3 bases from V and 2 bases from J, leaving 9 bases between. Germline-derived CDR1 and CDR2 are SGHKS and YYEKEE (reference sequence). The CDR3 covers 14 residues. The CDR3 region has the DNA TGTGCCAGCAGCTCGGGAAGGCCCTACAATGAGCAGTTCTTC. Its protein product is CASSSGRPYNEQFF.

This chain connects TRBV2 to TRBJ2-3; TRBD2 aligns across 10 bases. Germline V gene sequence: CDR1 SNHLY, CDR2 FYNNEI. The CDR3 loop spans 17 amino acids. V was clipped by 2 bases and J by 4 bases; unmatched bases: 9. CDR3 protein: CASSESLAGEAADTQYF. For the CDR3, the DNA is TGTGCCAGCAGTGAATCTCTAGCGGGAGAAGCGGCAGATACGCAGTATTTT.

V gene TRBV21-1 combines with J gene TRBJ1-4; the table's D call TRBD1 went unverified against the DNA. TRBV21-1 has pseudogene status. The CDR3 extends over 17 amino acids. CDR3 sequence (DNA): TGTGCCAGCAGCAAGGGACAGGGGGCTCCGAGTGGGGAAAAACTGTTTTTT. Translated: CASSKGQGAPSGEKLFF.

The chain couples TRBV5-1 to TRBJ2-1; 15 bases line up with TRBD2. The CDR3 contains 18 residues. Germline CDR1 is SGHRS and CDR2 is YFSETQ. With V trimmed by 3 bases and J by 6 bases, 10 bases remained unmatched. The CDR3 bases are TGCGCCAGCAGCTGGACTAGCGGGGGGGCGACGTCCCGCAATGAGCAGTTCTTC. This codes for CASSWTSGGATSRNEQFF.

The J gene is TRBJ1-2, the V gene TRBV4-1; 7 bases agree with TRBD1. V lost 4 bases to trimming and J lost 2 bases; unmatched junction nucleotides: 1. From germline, CDR1 is MGHRA and CDR2 YSYEKL. CDR3 size: 13 residues. CDR3 DNA sequence: TGCGCCAGCAGCCGGGACAGAAACTATGGCTACACCTTC. Encoded protein: CASSRDRNYGYTF.

This clone appeared once. The chain couples TRBV7-9 to TRBJ1-4; D might be TRBD1 (5 bases). Germline loops: CDR1 SEHNR, CDR2 FQNEAQ (reference sequence). Trimming left V 3 bases short and J 0 bases short, with 14 bases between. This CDR3 comprises 17 residues. The CDR3 DNA reads as TGTGCCAGCAGCTTTTTCGGAGGGACCGCAACTAATGAAAAACTGTTTTTT. Encoded protein: CASSFFGGTATNEKLFF.

This clone was detected once. The chain recombines TRBV29-1 with TRBJ1-2, with a possible D match to TRBD1 (5 bases). Trimming took 4 bases from V and 6 from J, leaving 12 bases between them. The CDR3 is 12 residues long. CDR1 SQVTM and CDR2 ANQGSEA come from the germline V gene. In DNA form, the CDR3 reads TGCAGCGTTGGCAGGGCTATTGATGGCTACACCTTC. Translation gives CSVGRAIDGYTF.

With respect to this clone: An end of the junction differs from the germline gene, which may be a read error. Other DNA sequences in this sample translate to the same CDR3. V gene TRBV5-1 combines with J gene TRBJ1-4; TRBD1 matches 7 bases. CDR1 SGHRS and CDR2 YFSETQ come from the germline V gene. CDR3 length: 14 amino acids. CDR3 amino acids: CASSLTTGHEKLFF. CDR3 bases: TGCGCCAGCAGCCTGACGACAGGGCATGAAAAACTATTTTTT.

This clone was detected a few times. One end of the junction varies from germline; a read error may be responsible. The gene calls are TRBV23-1 and TRBJ1-4; no firm D call. TRBV23-1 is labeled an ORF, and its function is uncertain. The CDR3 runs 13 residues. The DNA for the CDR3 is TGCGCCAGCAGTCATCCAGGAACGGGAAAAACTGTTTTT. Translation gives CASSHPGTGKTVF.

The CDR3 here is CASSLGVTILYEQYF. DNA for the CDR3: TGTGCCAGCAGCTTAGGGGTGACTATACTTTACGAGCAGTACTTC. This chain connects TRBV11-2 to TRBJ2-7; maybe TRBD2 (5 bases). CDR3 length: 15 amino acids. Looked up from germline, CDR1 is SGHAT and CDR2 is FQNNGV. The V end was cut by 1 base, the J end by 4 bases, with 14 bases between.

CDR3 in amino acids: CASSRLAGGNTGELFF. In nucleotides, the CDR3 is TGTGCCAGCTCACGACTAGCGGGAGGGAACACCGGGGAGCTGTTTTTT. The chain recombines TRBV18 with TRBJ2-2; 13 bases line up with TRBD2. This CDR3 has 16 residues. V lost 4 bases, J lost 1 base, and 0 bases stayed unmatched. The germline CDR1 and CDR2 sequences are KGHSH and LQKENI. The full variable domain, rest sourced from reference TRBV18 and TRBJ2-2, is NAGVMQNPRHLVRRRGQEARLRCSPMKGHSHVYWYRQLPEEGLKFMVYLQKENIIDESGMPKERFSAEFPKEGPSILRIQQVVRGDSAAYFCASSRLAGGNTGELFFGEGSRLTVL.

The chain uses TRBV6-5 and TRBJ2-1, with D perhaps TRBD2 (7 bases). CDR1 and CDR2 from the germline V gene are MNHEY and SVGAGI. The V and J ends lost 4 bases and 2 bases respectively, with 12 bases between them. The CDR3 loop spans 15 amino acids. CDR3 DNA: TGTGCCAGCAGTTTTGGGGGGGGGCCCTACAATGAGCAGTTCTTC. It is translated as CASSFGGGPYNEQFF.

The chain joins TRBV10-1 to TRBJ2-3; 8 bases align to TRBD2. J lost 10 bases, V lost 6 bases, and 12 bases had no gene match. This CDR3 region has 14 residues. Germline V gene sequence: CDR1 WNHNN, CDR2 SYGVQD (reference sequence). The CDR3 DNA reads as TGCGCCAGCAGCCTCAGCGGGGGTGCGTATGCGCAGTATTTT. Its protein is CASSLSGGAYAQYF.

CDR3: CASTLTGYPSLHF. CDR3 DNA sequence: TGTGCCAGCACTCTGACAGGGTATCCATCCCTCCACTTT. The chain carries TRBV6-1 and TRBJ1-6, with TRBD1 matching over 7 bases. The junction had 11 bases not matched to a gene; V was cut back by 7 bases and J by 14 bases. Germline assignment: CDR1 MNHNS and CDR2 SASEGT. This CDR3 spans 13 amino acids.

The rearrangement joins TRBV27 to TRBJ1-1; tentatively, D is TRBD1 (6 bases). The germline V gene has CDR1 MNHEY and CDR2 SMNVEV (reference sequence). The CDR3 is 12 residues long. Deletions cut 3 bases from V and 5 bases from J, with 7 bases between. The CDR3 reads CASSFRGTEAFF. CDR3 DNA sequence: TGTGCCAGCAGTTTTAGGGGGACTGAAGCTTTCTTT.

The chain recombines TRBV18 with TRBJ1-1, with D maybe TRBD1 (5 bases). Per germline, CDR1 KGHSH and CDR2 LQKENI. V was cut by 3 bases and J by 1 base, with 6 bases left in between. The CDR3 loop spans 13 amino acids. This chain's CDR3 is CASSPQGNTEAFF. CDR3 nucleotide sequence: TGTGCCAGCTCACCCCAGGGGAACACTGAAGCTTTCTTT.

This clone came up once. The chain employs TRBV5-6 and TRBJ1-1; 8 bases line up with TRBD1. The germline V gene has CDR1 SGHDT and CDR2 YYEEEE. This CDR3 region has 14 residues. The J segment lost 6 bases and the V segment lost 4 bases, leaving 8 bases of the junction unmatched. The CDR3 sequence is CASSLQGAFAEAFF. For the CDR3, the DNA is TGTGCCAGCAGCCTCCAGGGGGCGTTTGCTGAAGCTTTCTTT.

This clone was seen a single time. The J gene is TRBJ2-7, the V gene TRBV18; TRBD2 agrees at 7 bases. J gave up 0 bases and V 2 bases, and 4 bases lay outside the gene matches. The CDR3 totals 15 residues. The germline CDR1 and CDR2 sequences are KGHSH and LQKENI. CDR3 sequence (DNA): TGTGCCAGCTCACCAAGGCTAGCGGACTCCTACGAGCAGTACTTC. It encodes CASSPRLADSYEQYF.

V and J are TRBV5-1 and TRBJ2-4; TRBD1 aligns across 8 bases. Looked up from germline, CDR1 is SGHRS and CDR2 is YFSETQ. Trimming took 3 bases from V and 0 from J; bases not matched to a gene: 5. The CDR3 has 16 residues. The CDR3 is CASSSDRALAKNIQYF. CDR3 nucleotide sequence: TGCGCCAGCAGCTCGGACAGGGCTTTAGCCAAAAACATTCAGTACTTC.

The V call is TRBV18, the J call TRBJ2-7, with D possibly TRBD2 on 5 matching bases. The germline V gene encodes CDR1 KGHSH and CDR2 LQKENI. This CDR3 comprises 13 residues. Trimming shortened V by 3 bases and J by 2 bases, and 8 bases separated the two germline ends. Here the CDR3 DNA reads TGTGCCAGCTCACCGGAGGTAGCCTACGAGCAGTACTTC. Translation: CASSPEVAYEQYF.

The chain employs TRBV6-5 and TRBJ1-2; D gene ambiguous. Germline V gives CDR1 MNHEY, CDR2 SVGAGI. This CDR3 comprises 13 residues. V was clipped by 6 bases and J by 4 bases, with 12 bases between them. The CDR3 sequence: CASSAGIPYGYTF. The CDR3 DNA is TGTGCCAGCAGCGCAGGAATCCCCTATGGCTACACCTTC.

A single count supports this clone. As DNA, the CDR3 is TGTGCCAGCTCACCTCAACAGGGGGAAGCTTTCTTT. Translating gives CASSPQQGEAFF. The rearrangement joins TRBV18 to TRBJ1-1; TRBD1 matches at 7 bases. V shed 3 bases and J 8 bases; nucleotides not matched to a gene: 3. The germline gives CDR1 KGHSH, CDR2 LQKENI. The CDR3 is 12 amino acids.

The CDR3 coding sequence is TGTGCCAGAACCCTCGGGGGGCCTACGCAATCCTACGAGCAGTACTTC. Protein: CARTLGGPTQSYEQYF. The rearrangement uses TRBV27 and TRBJ2-7; tentatively, D is TRBD2 (7 bases). Trimming pared 9 bases from V and 1 base from J, leaving 22 bases between. The length of the CDR3 is 16 residues. Germline CDR1 MNHEY, CDR2 SMNVEV (reference sequence).